The 9 T cell receptor beta chains in this list originate from one sample, sequenced in a study of PD-L1 blockade in urothelial cancer. The method was immunoSEQ multiplex PCR; TCRdb's version includes in-frame clones alone and lacks a portion of them. The sample contains more than 35,000 clones, roughly nine tenths of which appear only once. Time point in this sample: pretreatment peripheral blood. Material: PBMCs, obtained around atezolizumab (anti-PD-L1) treatment. These receptors came from a woman aged 60-75 years with urothelial cancer.

CDR3 in DNA: TGTGCCAGTAGTACGGACAGTTATAGCAATCAGCCCCAGCATTTT. Its protein is CASSTDSYSNQPQHF. The rearrangement links TRBV19 to TRBJ1-5; D is perhaps TRBD1 (6 bases). The CDR3 loop spans 15 amino acids. V was clipped by 4 bases and J by 0 bases, with 10 bases between them. CDR1 and CDR2 (germline): LNHDA, SQIVND (reference sequence). The variable domain in full, completed from reference TRBV19 and TRBJ1-5, reads DGGITQSPKYLFRKEGQNVTLSCEQNLNHDAMYWYRQDPGQGLRLIYYSQIVNDFQKGDIAEGYSVSREKKESFPLTVTSAQKNPTAFYLCASSTDSYSNQPQHFGDGTRLSIL.

The chain links TRBV6-1 to TRBJ1-4; D not resolved. This CDR3 region has 14 residues. Germline CDR1 reads MNHNS; CDR2 reads SASEGT. V lost 3 bases and J 7 bases, leaving 12 bases between the germline ends. Here the CDR3 DNA reads TGTGCCAGCAGTGATATTTGGAGCGGTGAAAAACTGTTTTTT. It is translated as CASSDIWSGEKLFF.

This chain's CDR3 is CASSRGQGTRNEQFF. The CDR3 DNA reads TGTGCCAGCAGCCGTGGACAGGGGACAAGAAATGAGCAGTTCTTC. The rearrangement joins TRBV7-9 to TRBJ2-1; 9 bases line up with TRBD1. The CDR3 is 15 residues long. CDR1 is SEHNR and CDR2 is FQNEAQ in the germline V gene (reference sequence). V was pared by 5 bases and J by 7 bases, with 9 bases of the junction left unmatched.

The rearrangement uses TRBV6-5 and TRBJ2-1; 9 bases are a match to TRBD2. The CDR3 consists of 16 residues. The germline gives CDR1 MNHEY, CDR2 SVGAGI. V shed 4 bases and J 2 bases; nucleotides not matched to a gene: 6. Written as DNA, the CDR3 is TGTGCCAGCAGTTCTGCGGGGGGGCACCCCTACAATGAGCAGTTCTTC. Translated: CASSSAGGHPYNEQFF.

The V gene is TRBV29-1, the J gene TRBJ2-7; D is undetermined. This CDR3 region has 14 residues. The germline V and J ends were trimmed by 0 bases and 0 bases, with 9 bases remaining between them. Germline V gene sequence: CDR1 SQVTM, CDR2 ANQGSEA. The CDR3 nucleotides read TGCAGCGTTGAAGAGGAGTCGAACTCCTACGAGCAGTACTTC. Protein: CSVEEESNSYEQYF.

Only a few counts were recorded for this clone. CDR3 DNA: TGTGCCATCAGTGCGTCCGGGACAGGGGACACTGAAGCTTTCTTT. Its protein product is CAISASGTGDTEAFF. V gene TRBV10-3 combines with J gene TRBJ1-1; 10 nucleotides line up with TRBD1. Germline-derived CDR1 and CDR2 are ENHRY and SYGVKD. The CDR3 length is 15 residues. V trimming: 4 bases; J trimming: 3 bases; junction bases outside the gene matches: 5.

The V and J genes are TRBV15 and TRBJ1-6, with TRBD1 matching 7 bases. The CDR3 has 14 amino acids. Germline trimming cut 5 bases from V and 6 bases from J; bases unmatched to any gene: 4. Germline CDR1 and CDR2: LNHNV and YYDKDF (reference sequence). In DNA form, the CDR3 reads TGTGCCACCAGCCCCGACAGGGCTAATTCACCCCTCCACTTT. It yields the protein CATSPDRANSPLHF.

This rearrangement joins TRBV2 to TRBJ1-4; 8 bases align to TRBD1. Germline V lookup: CDR1 SNHLY, CDR2 FYNNEI. This CDR3 region has 15 residues. Trimming cost V 1 base and J 7 bases; bases outside gene matches: 5. Here the CDR3 DNA reads TGTGCCAGCAGTGAAGGGGCAGGGGGCAGTGAAAAACTGTTTTTT. This sequence encodes CASSEGAGGSEKLFF. Full variable domain (remainder filled in from reference TRBV2 and TRBJ1-4): EPEVTQTPSHQVTQMGQEVILRCVPISNHLYFYWYRQILGQKVEFLVSFYNNEISEKSEIFDDQFSVERPDGSNFTLKIRSTKLEDSAMYFCASSEGAGGSEKLFFGSGTQLSVL.

The V and J genes are TRBV5-1 and TRBJ2-1; a weak D match, TRBD2 (5 bases). Trimming removed 4 bases from V and 0 bases from J, with 14 bases in between. From germline, CDR1 is SGHRS and CDR2 YFSETQ. The CDR3 sequence is 16 residues long. CDR3 DNA sequence: TGCGCCAGCAGCATCGGACTGGATCTCTCCTACAATGAGCAGTTCTTC. Translating it yields CASSIGLDLSYNEQFF.